These T cell receptor beta chains were read from a single sample in a study of CD8+CD57+ T cells in acquired aplastic anemia. One entry per CDR3 protein results from TCRdb running MiXCR on the reads. This sample yields some 160,000 distinct CDR3 sequences, of which roughly 48% are seen a single time; about 31% belongs to the top ten. The specimen sequenced was sorted CD4+, CD8+, or CD8+CD57+ T cells (not recorded which) from PBMCs. These receptors all stem from a human donor with aplastic anemia. CDR3s include the opening cysteine and the closing phenylalanine or tryptophan. Each record gives: D gene, J gene, V gene, clone size, CDR3 DNA, CDR3 protein. A D gene is named only where the DNA matches it firmly. Some rows have no size entry. The others give once, few or many, or a class for an expanded clone.

d_call: NA
j_call: TRBJ2-7
v_call: TRBV29-1
clone_size: many
cdr3_nt: TGCAGCGTTCAAGGGGCAACGTCCTACGAGCAGTACTTC
cdr3_aa: CSVQGATSYEQYF

d_call: NA
j_call: TRBJ2-3
v_call: TRBV24-1
clone_size: many
cdr3_nt: TGTGCCACCAGGGAACCAATTACAGATACGCAGTATTTT
cdr3_aa: CATREPITDTQYF

d_call: NA
j_call: TRBJ1-2
v_call: TRBV5-1
clone_size: many
cdr3_nt: TGCGCCAGCAGCCCCCCGCAGGGACAAGGCTACACCTTC
cdr3_aa: CASSPPQGQGYTF

d_call: TRBD1
j_call: TRBJ2-7
v_call: TRBV6-5
clone_size: NA
cdr3_nt: TGTGCCAGCAGTTACGGCACAGGGGCCTCCGAGCAGTACTTC
cdr3_aa: CASSYGTGASEQYF

d_call: NA
j_call: TRBJ2-3
v_call: TRBV9
clone_size: NA
cdr3_nt: TGTGCCAGCAGCGTAGGGCCTACTTTGGGAGATACGCAGTATTTT
cdr3_aa: CASSVGPTLGDTQYF

d_call: TRBD2
j_call: TRBJ2-7
v_call: TRBV29-1
clone_size: NA
cdr3_nt: TGCAGCAGTTTAGGGGTAGCGGGAGACTACGAGCAGTACTTC
cdr3_aa: CSSLGVAGDYEQYF

d_call: TRBD1
j_call: TRBJ1-2
v_call: TRBV19
clone_size: NA
cdr3_nt: TGTGCCAGTAGTATGGCCCCGGGACAGTACTATGGCTACACCTTC
cdr3_aa: CASSMAPGQYYGYTF

d_call: TRBD1
j_call: TRBJ2-3
v_call: TRBV24-1
clone_size: NA
cdr3_nt: TGTGCCACCAGTGATGGCCCAGGGGGATCTGAGTATTTT
cdr3_aa: CATSDGPGGSEYF

d_call: TRBD1
j_call: TRBJ1-6
v_call: TRBV10-3
clone_size: NA
cdr3_nt: TGTGCCATTCGGCCGGGACAGGGGGCAAGTGATAATTCACCCCTCCACTTT
cdr3_aa: CAIRPGQGASDNSPLHF

d_call: TRBD1
j_call: TRBJ2-2
v_call: TRBV24-1
clone_size: many
cdr3_nt: TGTGCCACCAGTAAAGGGGGCGACACCGGGGAGCTGTTTTTT
cdr3_aa: CATSKGGDTGELFF

d_call: NA
j_call: TRBJ1-2
v_call: TRBV9
clone_size: many
cdr3_nt: TGTGCCAGCAGCATATCTAACTATGGCTACACCTTC
cdr3_aa: CASSISNYGYTF

d_call: TRBD1
j_call: TRBJ1-5
v_call: TRBV6-1
clone_size: few
cdr3_nt: TGTGCCAGCAGTACCCGGGACAGGGGTATGGTAAGCAATCAGCCCCAGCATTTT
cdr3_aa: CASSTRDRGMVSNQPQHF

d_call: NA
j_call: TRBJ2-1
v_call: TRBV10-1
clone_size: NA
cdr3_nt: TGCGCCAAGGGTTGGGGGACCTACAATGAGCAGTTCTTC
cdr3_aa: CAKGWGTYNEQFF

d_call: NA
j_call: TRBJ2-7
v_call: TRBV15
clone_size: few
cdr3_nt: TGTGCCACCAGCAGAACGAACTACGAGCAGTACTTC
cdr3_aa: CATSRTNYEQYF

d_call: NA
j_call: TRBJ1-1
v_call: TRBV20-1
clone_size: few
cdr3_nt: TGCAGTGCTAGCCCCTCCCTTGAAGCTTTCTTT
cdr3_aa: CSASPSLEAFF

d_call: TRBD2
j_call: TRBJ2-5
v_call: TRBV7-9
clone_size: NA
cdr3_nt: TGTGCCAGCAGCCTCGGATCGGGACTAGCGGGAGCGGGTCAGTACTTC
cdr3_aa: CASSLGSGLAGAGQYF

d_call: TRBD1
j_call: TRBJ1-2
v_call: TRBV20-1
clone_size: many
cdr3_nt: TGCAGTGCTAGAGATCAGTGGACAGGGATTGCTGGCTACACCTTC
cdr3_aa: CSARDQWTGIAGYTF

d_call: NA
j_call: TRBJ1-4
v_call: TRBV12-3/TRBV12-4
clone_size: NA
cdr3_nt: TGTGCCAGCAGTACGTGGACCGCAACTAATGAAAAGCTGTTTTTT
cdr3_aa: CASSTWTATNEKLFF

d_call: TRBD2
j_call: TRBJ2-1
v_call: TRBV20-1
clone_size: few
cdr3_nt: TGCAGTGCCCTGGGACTAGCGGGAAGGAATGAGCAGTTCTTC
cdr3_aa: CSALGLAGRNEQFF

d_call: NA
j_call: TRBJ2-1
v_call: TRBV7-9
clone_size: NA
cdr3_nt: TGTGCCAGCGGCCAGCGGGTGACGGATGAGCAGTTCTTC
cdr3_aa: CASGQRVTDEQFF

d_call: NA
j_call: TRBJ1-6
v_call: TRBV7-8
clone_size: few
cdr3_nt: TGTGCCAGCAGCTTAGGGTGGCGTTCACCCCTCCACTTT
cdr3_aa: CASSLGWRSPLHF

d_call: NA
j_call: TRBJ1-1
v_call: TRBV7-8
clone_size: NA
cdr3_nt: TGTGCCAGCAGCTTAGGGACATCGAACACTGAAGCTTTCTTT
cdr3_aa: CASSLGTSNTEAFF

d_call: TRBD2
j_call: TRBJ2-1
v_call: TRBV2
clone_size: NA
cdr3_nt: TGTGCCAGCAGTGAAGTTCCAAGCGGGGGGATGTTCTTC
cdr3_aa: CASSEVPSGGMFF